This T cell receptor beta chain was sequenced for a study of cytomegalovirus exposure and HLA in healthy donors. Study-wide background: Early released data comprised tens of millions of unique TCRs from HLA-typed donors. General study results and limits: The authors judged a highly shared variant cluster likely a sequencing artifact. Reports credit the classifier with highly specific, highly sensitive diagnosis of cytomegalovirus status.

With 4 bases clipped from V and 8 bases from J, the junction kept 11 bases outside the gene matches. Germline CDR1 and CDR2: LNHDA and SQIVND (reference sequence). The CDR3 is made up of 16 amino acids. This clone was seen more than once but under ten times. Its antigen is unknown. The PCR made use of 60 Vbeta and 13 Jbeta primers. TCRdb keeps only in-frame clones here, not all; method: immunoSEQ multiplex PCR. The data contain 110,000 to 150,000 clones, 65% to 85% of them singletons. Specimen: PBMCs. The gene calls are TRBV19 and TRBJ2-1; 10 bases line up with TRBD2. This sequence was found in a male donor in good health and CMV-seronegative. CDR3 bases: TGTGCCAGTAGTACCCCACCACTAGCGGGATTGGATGAGCAGTTCTTC. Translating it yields CASSTPPLAGLDEQFF. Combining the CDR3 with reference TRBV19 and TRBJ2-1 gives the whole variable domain DGGITQSPKYLFRKEGQNVTLSCEQNLNHDAMYWYRQDPGQGLRLIYYSQIVNDFQKGDIAEGYSVSREKKESFPLTVTSAQKNPTAFYLCASSTPPLAGLDEQFFGPGTRLTVL.